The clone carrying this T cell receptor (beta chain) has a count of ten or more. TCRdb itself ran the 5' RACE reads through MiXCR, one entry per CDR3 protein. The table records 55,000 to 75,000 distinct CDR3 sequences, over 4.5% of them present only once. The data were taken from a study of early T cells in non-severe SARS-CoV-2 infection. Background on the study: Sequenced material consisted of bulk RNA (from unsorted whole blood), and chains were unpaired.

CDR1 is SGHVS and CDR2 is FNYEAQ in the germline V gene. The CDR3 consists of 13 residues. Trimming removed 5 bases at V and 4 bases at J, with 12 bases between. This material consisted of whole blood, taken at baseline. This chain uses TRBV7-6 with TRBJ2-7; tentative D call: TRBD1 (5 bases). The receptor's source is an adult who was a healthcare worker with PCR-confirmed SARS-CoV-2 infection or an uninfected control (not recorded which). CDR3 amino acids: CASSQRQSYEQYF. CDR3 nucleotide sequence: TGTGCCAGCAGCCAACGACAGTCGTACGAGCAGTACTTC.